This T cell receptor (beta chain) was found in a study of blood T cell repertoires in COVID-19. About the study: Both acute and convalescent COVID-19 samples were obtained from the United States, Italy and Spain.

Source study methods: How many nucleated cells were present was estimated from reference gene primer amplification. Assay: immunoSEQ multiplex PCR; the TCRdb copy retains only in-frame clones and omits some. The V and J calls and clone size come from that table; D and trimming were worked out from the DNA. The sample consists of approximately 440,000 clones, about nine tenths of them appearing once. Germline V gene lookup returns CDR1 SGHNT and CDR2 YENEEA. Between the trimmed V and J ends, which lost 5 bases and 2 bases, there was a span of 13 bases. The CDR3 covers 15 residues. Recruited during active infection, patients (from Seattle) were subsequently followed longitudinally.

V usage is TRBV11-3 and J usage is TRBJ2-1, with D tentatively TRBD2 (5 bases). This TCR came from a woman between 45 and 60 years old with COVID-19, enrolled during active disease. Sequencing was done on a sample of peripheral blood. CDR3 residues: CASSPESGTYNEQFF. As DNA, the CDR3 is TGTGCCAGCAGCCCAGAAAGCGGCACCTACAATGAGCAGTTCTTC.